The 3 T cell receptor beta chains below come from one sample, sequenced in a study of blood T cell repertoires in COVID-19. Profiled with immunoSEQ multiplex PCR; TCRdb holds only in-frame clones, not every one. This sample carries around 150,000 clones, 70% to 85% of them seen once, and the ten largest clones take approximately 10%. Sequenced sample: peripheral blood. The origin of the receptors is a man aged 60 to 69 who had recovered from COVID-19.

This rearrangement joins TRBV18 to TRBJ1-2; TRBD1 matches 8 bases. V was clipped by 3 bases and J by 5 bases; unmatched bases: 8. CDR3 length: 15 amino acids. Germline CDR1 reads KGHSH; CDR2 reads LQKENI. The CDR3 region is CASSPTGQGQYGYTF. The DNA of the CDR3 is TGTGCCAGCTCACCGACTGGACAGGGTCAATATGGCTACACCTTC.

This chain joins TRBV2 and TRBJ1-5; possible D gene TRBD1, 6 bases. The CDR3 is 15 amino acids. V lost 2 bases, J lost 2 bases, and 10 bases lay in between. Germline V gives CDR1 SNHLY, CDR2 FYNNEI. This CDR3 is CASSEMAGGNQPQHF. The DNA for the CDR3 is TGTGCCAGCAGTGAAATGGCAGGGGGCAATCAGCCCCAGCATTTT. Filled out from reference TRBV2 and TRBJ1-5, the complete variable domain reads EPEVTQTPSHQVTQMGQEVILRCVPISNHLYFYWYRQILGQKVEFLVSFYNNEISEKSEIFDDQFSVERPDGSNFTLKIRSTKLEDSAMYFCASSEMAGGNQPQHFGDGTRLSIL.

The gene calls are TRBV28 and TRBJ2-5; 11 bases line up with TRBD1. The CDR3 contains 15 residues. V gave up 5 bases and J gave up 6 bases; unmatched junction bases: 8. CDR1 is MDHEN and CDR2 is SYDVKM in the germline V gene. The CDR3 sequence: CASSLRTGGRQTQYF. CDR3 sequence (DNA): TGTGCCAGCAGTCTGAGGACAGGGGGCCGACAGACCCAGTACTTC.